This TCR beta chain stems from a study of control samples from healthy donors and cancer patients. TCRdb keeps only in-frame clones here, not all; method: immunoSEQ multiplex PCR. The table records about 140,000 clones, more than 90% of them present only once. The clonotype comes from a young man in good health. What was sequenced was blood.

This chain's CDR3 is CASSLLGEQYF. The CDR3 DNA follows: TGTGCCAGCAGTTTATTGGGCGAGCAGTACTTC. The chain is built from TRBV27 and TRBJ2-7; D is ambiguous. The V gene's germline CDR1 is MNHEY and CDR2 SMNVEV (reference sequence). The V gene lost 1 base and the J gene lost 6 bases, with 4 bases spanning the gap. The CDR3 has 11 residues.